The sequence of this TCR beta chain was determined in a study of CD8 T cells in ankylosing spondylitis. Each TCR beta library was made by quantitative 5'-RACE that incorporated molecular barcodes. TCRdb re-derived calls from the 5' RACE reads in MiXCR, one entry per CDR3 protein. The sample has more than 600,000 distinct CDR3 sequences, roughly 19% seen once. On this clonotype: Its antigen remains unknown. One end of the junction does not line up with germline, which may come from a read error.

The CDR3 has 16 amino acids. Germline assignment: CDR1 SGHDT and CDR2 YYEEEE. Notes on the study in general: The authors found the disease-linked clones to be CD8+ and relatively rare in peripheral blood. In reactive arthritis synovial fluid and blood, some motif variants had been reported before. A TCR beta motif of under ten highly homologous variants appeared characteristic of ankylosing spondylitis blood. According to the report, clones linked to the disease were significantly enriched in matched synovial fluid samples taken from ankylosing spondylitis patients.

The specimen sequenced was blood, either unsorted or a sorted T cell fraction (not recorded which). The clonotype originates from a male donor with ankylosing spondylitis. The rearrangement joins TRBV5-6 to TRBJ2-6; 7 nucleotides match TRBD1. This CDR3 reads CASSKDRVLGVNVLTF. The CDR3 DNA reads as TGTGCCAGCAGCAAAGACAGGGTCTTAGGGGTCAACGTCCTGACTTTC.